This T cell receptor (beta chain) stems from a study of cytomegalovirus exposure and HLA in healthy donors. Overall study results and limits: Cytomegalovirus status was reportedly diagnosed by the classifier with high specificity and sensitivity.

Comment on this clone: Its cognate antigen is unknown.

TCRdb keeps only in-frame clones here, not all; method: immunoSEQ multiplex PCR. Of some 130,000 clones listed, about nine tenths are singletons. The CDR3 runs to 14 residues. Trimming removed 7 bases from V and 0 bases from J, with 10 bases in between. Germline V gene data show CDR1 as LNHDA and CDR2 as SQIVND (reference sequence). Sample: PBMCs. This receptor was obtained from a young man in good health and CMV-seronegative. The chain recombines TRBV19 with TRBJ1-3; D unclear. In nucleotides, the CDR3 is TGTGCCAGTATCGGATGGAGCTCTGGAAACACCATATATTTT. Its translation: CASIGWSSGNTIYF.